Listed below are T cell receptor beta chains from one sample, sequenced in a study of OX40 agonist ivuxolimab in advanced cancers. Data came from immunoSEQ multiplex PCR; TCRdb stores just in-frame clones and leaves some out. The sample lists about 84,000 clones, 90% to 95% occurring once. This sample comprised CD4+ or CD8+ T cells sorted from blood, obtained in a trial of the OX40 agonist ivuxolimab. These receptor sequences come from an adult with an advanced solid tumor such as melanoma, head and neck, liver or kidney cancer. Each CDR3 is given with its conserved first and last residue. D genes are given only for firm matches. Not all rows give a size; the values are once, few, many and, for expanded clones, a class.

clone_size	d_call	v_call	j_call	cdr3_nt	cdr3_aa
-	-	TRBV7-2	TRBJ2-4	TGTGCCAGCAGCTTAAGCAGGGGAACCAAAAACATTCAGTACTTC	CASSLSRGTKNIQYF
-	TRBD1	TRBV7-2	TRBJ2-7	TGTGCCAGCAGCTCGGACAGGGGGAATTACGAGCAGTACTTC	CASSSDRGNYEQYF
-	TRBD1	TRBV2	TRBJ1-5	TGTGCCAGCAGTGATCAGGGGGCCCAGCAGCCCCAGCATTTT	CASSDQGAQQPQHF
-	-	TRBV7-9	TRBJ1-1	TGTGCCAGCAGCTCCTATATGGGGGGGGCAATGAACACTGAAGCTTTCTTT	CASSSYMGGAMNTEAFF
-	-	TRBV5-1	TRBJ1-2	TGCGCCAGCAGCTTAGCAGGAGAAGGCTATGGCTACACCTTC	CASSLAGEGYGYTF
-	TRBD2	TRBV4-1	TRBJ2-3	TGCGCCAGCAGTCAAGATGGGCTAGCGGTATACACAGATACGCAGTATTTT	CASSQDGLAVYTDTQYF
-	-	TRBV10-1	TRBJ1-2	TGCGCCGTCTCCGGGACCCCAAGCTCCTATGGCTACACCTTC	CAVSGTPSSYGYTF
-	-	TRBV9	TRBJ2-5	TGTGCCAGCAGCCCAGGGAGGGAGACCCAGTACTTC	CASSPGRETQYF
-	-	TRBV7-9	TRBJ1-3	TGTGCCAGCAGCTTTGACAGGCTTGGAAACACCATATATTTT	CASSFDRLGNTIYF
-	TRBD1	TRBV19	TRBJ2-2	TGTGCCAGTAGTATAGGCACAGGGGCGAACACCGGGGAGCTGTTTTTT	CASSIGTGANTGELFF
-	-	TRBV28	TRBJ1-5	TGTGCCAGCAGTCGAAGCCCAAAGGCCCAGCATTTT	CASSRSPKAQHF
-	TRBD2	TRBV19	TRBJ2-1	TGTGCCAGTAGGACTCTAGCGGGAGTTAACAATGAGCAGTTCTTC	CASRTLAGVNNEQFF
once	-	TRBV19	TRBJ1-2	TGTGCCAGTAGCCCCGGAGCGAACAGGGCCGGCTACACCTTC	CASSPGANRAGYTF
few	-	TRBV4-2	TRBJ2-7	TGTGCCAGCAGCCCCCCTGGGAGCTCCTACGAGCAGTACTTC	CASSPPGSSYEQYF
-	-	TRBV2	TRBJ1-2	TGTGCCAGCAGTGCCTTTTGGGAAGGCTATGGCTACACCTTC	CASSAFWEGYGYTF
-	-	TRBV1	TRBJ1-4	TGCACCAGCAGCCACACCGGTAATGAAAAACTGTTTTTT	CTSSHTGNEKLFF
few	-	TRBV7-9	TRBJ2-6	TGTGCCAGCAGCTTGACCCCCGACTCTGGGGCCAACGTCCTGACTTTC	CASSLTPDSGANVLTF
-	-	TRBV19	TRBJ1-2	TGTGCCAGTAGTAGTCTAGGAGGTGGCTACACCTTC	CASSSLGGGYTF
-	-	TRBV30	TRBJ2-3	TGTGCCTGGACCAGTGTAGATACGCAGTATTTT	CAWTSVDTQYF
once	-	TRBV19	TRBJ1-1	TGTGCCAGTAGTCAACAGGGCAGTGAAGCTTTCTTT	CASSQQGSEAFF
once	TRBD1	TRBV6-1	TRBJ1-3	TGTGCCAGCAGAAAGACAGGGGGCCTAGGAAACACCATATATTTT	CASRKTGGLGNTIYF
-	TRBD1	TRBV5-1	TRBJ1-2	TGCGCCAGCAGCTTCGACAGGGGTGGCTACACCTTC	CASSFDRGGYTF
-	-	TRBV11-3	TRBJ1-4	TGTGCCAGCAGCTTACGCGGTTTTGGGGAAAAACTGTTTTTT	CASSLRGFGEKLFF
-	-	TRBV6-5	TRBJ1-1	TGTGCCAGCAGATTTCGGGGATACTACACTGAAGCTTTCTTT	CASRFRGYYTEAFF
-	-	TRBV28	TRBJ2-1	TGTGCCAGCAGTCCCGGAGGGGTTTCCTACAATGAGCAGTTCTTC	CASSPGGVSYNEQFF
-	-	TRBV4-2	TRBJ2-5	TGTGCCAGCAGCCGGGACCTGGAGGGGACCCAGTACTTC	CASSRDLEGTQYF
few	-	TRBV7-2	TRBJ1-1	TGTGCCAGCAGCTTATGGAACATGAACACTGAAGCTTTCTTT	CASSLWNMNTEAFF
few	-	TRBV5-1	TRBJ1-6	TGCGCCAGCAGCTTGGCCTTAGAGAATTCACCCCTCCACTTT	CASSLALENSPLHF
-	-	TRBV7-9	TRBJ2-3	TGTGCCAGCAGCTTAGATTTAGGGTCTAGCACAGATACGCAGTATTTT	CASSLDLGSSTDTQYF
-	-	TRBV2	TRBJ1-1	TGTGCCAGCAGTGAAGACACTGAAGCTTTCTTT	CASSEDTEAFF
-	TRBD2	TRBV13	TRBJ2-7	TGTGCCAGCAGCTCCGGACTAGCGGGAGGTGGTCGCTACGAGCAGTACTTC	CASSSGLAGGGRYEQYF
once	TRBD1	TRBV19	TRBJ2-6	TGTGCCAGTAGTTTTCGGGACAGGGGTCTTTTGGTGAGCAACGTCCTGACTTTC	CASSFRDRGLLVSNVLTF
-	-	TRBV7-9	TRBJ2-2	TGTGCCAGCAGCCAGGGGACCGGGGAGCTGTTTTTT	CASSQGTGELFF
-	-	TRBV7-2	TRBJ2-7	TGTGCCAGCAGTCGTCAGGCGGGAAGCTCCTACGAGCAGTACTTC	CASSRQAGSSYEQYF
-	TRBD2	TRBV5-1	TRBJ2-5	TGCGCCAGCAGCTCAACTGTCGGGGAGGGGCCCCAGTACTTC	CASSSTVGEGPQYF
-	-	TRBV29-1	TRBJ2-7	TGCAGCGTTGTGGTCTACGAGCAGTACTTC	CSVVVYEQYF
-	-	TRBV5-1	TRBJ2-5	TGCGCCAGTAAACCCGGGACAAACCAAGAGACCCAGTACTTC	CASKPGTNQETQYF
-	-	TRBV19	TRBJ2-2	TGTGCCAGTAAGGGGGTTGTGGGGGAGCTGTTTTTT	CASKGVVGELFF
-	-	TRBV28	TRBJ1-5	TGTGCCAGCAACCGGGGGGCGTATAGCAATCAGCCCCAGCATTTT	CASNRGAYSNQPQHF
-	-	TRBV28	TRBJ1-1	TGTGCCAGCATATCAGGGTCCCTTCTTGAAGCTTTCTTT	CASISGSLLEAFF
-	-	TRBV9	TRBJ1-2	TGTGCCAGCAGCCCAGGAGAGGCCTATCCTGGCTACACCTTC	CASSPGEAYPGYTF
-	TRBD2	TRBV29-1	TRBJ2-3	TGCAGCGTCGCCCCCGGGACTAGCGGATTCACAGATACGCAGTATTTT	CSVAPGTSGFTDTQYF
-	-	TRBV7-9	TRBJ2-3	TGTGCCAGCAGCTCTGGGACGCTAGCTACGCAGTATTTT	CASSSGTLATQYF
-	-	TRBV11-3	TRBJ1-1	TGTGCCAGCAGCTTCGGGGCCTTCAACACTGAAGCTTTCTTT	CASSFGAFNTEAFF
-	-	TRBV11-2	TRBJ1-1	TGTGCCAGCAGCTTAGCCCTCTCCAGTGGTGGAGCTTTCTTT	CASSLALSSGGAFF
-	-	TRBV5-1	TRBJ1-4	TGCGCCAGCAGCGAGGGGAATAATGAAAAACTGTTTTTT	CASSEGNNEKLFF
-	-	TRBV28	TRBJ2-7	TGTGCCAGCAGTACCCCGCAGGGATCCTCCGAGCAGTACTTC	CASSTPQGSSEQYF
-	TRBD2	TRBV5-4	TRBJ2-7	TGTGCCAGCAGCTTGGCGGGAGGCAGACCCTACGAGCAGTACTTC	CASSLAGGRPYEQYF
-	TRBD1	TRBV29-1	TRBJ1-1	TGCAGCGTGACAGGACAGGGCCGTACTGAAGCTTTCTTT	CSVTGQGRTEAFF